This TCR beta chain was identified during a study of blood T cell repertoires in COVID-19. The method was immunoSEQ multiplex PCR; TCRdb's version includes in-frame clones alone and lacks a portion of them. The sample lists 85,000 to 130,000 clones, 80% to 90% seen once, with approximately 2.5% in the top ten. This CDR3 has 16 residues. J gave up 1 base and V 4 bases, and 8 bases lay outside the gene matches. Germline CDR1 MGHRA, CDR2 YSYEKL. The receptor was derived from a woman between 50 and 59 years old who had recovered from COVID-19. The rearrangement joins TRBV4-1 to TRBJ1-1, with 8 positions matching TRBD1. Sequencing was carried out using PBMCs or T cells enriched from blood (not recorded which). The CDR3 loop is CASSLFRQGPNTEAFF. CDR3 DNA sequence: TGCGCCAGCAGCCTATTCCGACAGGGGCCGAACACTGAAGCTTTCTTT.